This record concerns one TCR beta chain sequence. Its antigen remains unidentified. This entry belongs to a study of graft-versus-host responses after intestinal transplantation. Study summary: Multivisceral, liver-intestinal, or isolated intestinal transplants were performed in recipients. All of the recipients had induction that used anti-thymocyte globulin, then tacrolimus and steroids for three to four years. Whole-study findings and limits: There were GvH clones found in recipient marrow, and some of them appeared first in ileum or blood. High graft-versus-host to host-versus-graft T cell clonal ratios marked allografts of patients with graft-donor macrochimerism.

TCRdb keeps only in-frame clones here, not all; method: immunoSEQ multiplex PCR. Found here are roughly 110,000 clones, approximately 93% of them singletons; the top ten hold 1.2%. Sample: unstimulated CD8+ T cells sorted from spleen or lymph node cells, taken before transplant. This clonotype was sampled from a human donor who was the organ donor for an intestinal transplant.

CDR3 loop: CASSLAGGDNEQFF. The CDR3, as DNA: TGTGCCAGCAGCTTAGCGGGAGGGGACAATGAGCAGTTCTTC. The J gene is TRBJ2-1, the V gene TRBV7-2; 7 positions match TRBD2. V gave up 0 bases and J gave up 5 bases; unmatched junction bases: 1. Germline-derived CDR1 and CDR2 are SGHTA and FQGNSA. The CDR3 has 14 residues.